This T cell receptor beta chain derives from a study of blood T cell repertoires in COVID-19. Study-level information: Acute and convalescent COVID-19 specimens originated in the United States, Italy and Spain.

Clones were sequenced by immunoSEQ multiplex PCR, and TCRdb holds only the in-frame ones, with some missing. The sample comprises fewer than 300,000 clones, approximately 87% of which are singletons, and under 3% rests with the top ten. Looked up from germline, CDR1 is LGHDT and CDR2 is YNNKEL (reference sequence). V was cut by 4 bases and J by 0 bases, with 7 bases left in between. The CDR3 extends over 15 amino acids. This clone was seen more than once but under ten times. The sequence came from a woman in her 70s with active or convalescent COVID-19. J is TRBJ1-6 and V is TRBV3-1 (or the pseudogene TRBV3-2); D is ambiguous. The material sequenced was peripheral blood. The CDR3 DNA reads as TGTGCCAGCAGCCCACTTAGCTCCTATAATTCACCCCTCCACTTT. Its protein is CASSPLSSYNSPLHF.